This T cell receptor beta chain was recovered during a study of OX40 agonist ivuxolimab in advanced cancers. With regard to the full study: Ivuxolimab was an agonistic, fully human IgG2 monoclonal antibody directed against OX40 (CD134), a costimulatory receptor. Peripheral TCRbeta sequencing aimed to test whether ivuxolimab altered TCR sequence diversity and caused clonal T-cell expansion. Intravenous ivuxolimab was administered to patients every 2 weeks at six dose levels: 0.01, 0.1, 0.3, 1.5, 3 and 10 mg/kg. Among the roughly 54 dose-escalation patients, some 20 had hepatocellular carcinoma, approximately 15 melanoma, 9 renal cell carcinoma and 9 head and neck cancer. The paper describes the monotherapy dose-escalation part (N = 52 patients) of the phase I trial of ivuxolimab. The dose-escalation cohort was about 86% male with a mean age of about 54 years, ranging from roughly 23 to 80. Partial responses were achieved by three dose-escalation patients, of whom one had hepatocellular carcinoma and two had cutaneous melanoma. Patients were allowed to have had prior anti-PD-1, anti-PD-L1 or anti-CTLA-4 therapy, and 40% of the dose-escalation patients had been treated with checkpoint inhibitors.

For sequencing of the TCRbeta CDR3 region, genomic DNA was extracted from the sorted cells. The immunoSEQ Assay was used to sequence the TCRbeta CDR3 regions. TCRdb limited this immuneACCESS table to in-frame rearrangements with V and J called. A share of clones is missing; checked studies link under half to unresolved V genes, and the rest is unexplained. This sample holds tens of thousands of clones; more than 70% were observed only once. About 5.6% of the sample comes from the top ten. The germline V gene (reference sequence) sets CDR1 to MNHEY and CDR2 to SMNVEV. Between the V and J ends, shortened by 3 bases and 4 bases respectively, the junction contains 9 bases. From the cysteine through the phenylalanine, the CDR3 covers 13 amino acids. The retained sequence is limited to the CDR3, 39 bases, with the frame set at the first base. The trial excluded patients who had a history of autoimmune disease or who were on systemic immunosuppression. Peripheral blood for TCR sequencing was collected from all dose cohorts at baseline, on cycle 4 day 1, and on cycle 7 day 1. Samples came from an open-label, multicenter, first-in-human phase I dose-escalation trial of ivuxolimab. The trial enrolled adults with locally advanced or metastatic head and neck squamous cell, hepatocellular, melanoma or renal cell carcinoma. CD4+ and CD8+ T cells were sorted separately from peripheral blood before TCR sequencing.

Study-level results and caveats: After ivuxolimab, CD8+ T cells had more expanded clones than CD4+ T cells on average. At doses of 0.1 to 3.0 mg/kg, clonal expansion of both CD4+ and CD8+ blood T cells was observed from baseline to week 6. The antigen specificity of the clonally expanded peripheral T cells was not determined. Partial responders in the 0.1-3.0 mg/kg groups had among the lowest normalized peripheral clonal expansion, especially among CD8+ T cells. Low levels of normalized T-cell clonal expansion were also shown by some nonresponding patients.

Comments on this clone: It has no known antigen specificity. No per-base quality is available; no much larger clone lies one base away.

The sequence derives from an adult with an advanced solid tumor such as melanoma, head and neck, liver or kidney cancer. The rearranged segments are TRBV27 and TRBJ1-1; the D gene cannot be resolved reliably. The sample consisted of CD4+ or CD8+ T cells sorted from blood, taken in a trial of the OX40 agonist ivuxolimab. CDR3 protein: CASSFAVGTEAFF. The DNA is as follows: TGTGCCAGCAGTTTTGCCGTAGGCACTGAAGCTTTCTTT.